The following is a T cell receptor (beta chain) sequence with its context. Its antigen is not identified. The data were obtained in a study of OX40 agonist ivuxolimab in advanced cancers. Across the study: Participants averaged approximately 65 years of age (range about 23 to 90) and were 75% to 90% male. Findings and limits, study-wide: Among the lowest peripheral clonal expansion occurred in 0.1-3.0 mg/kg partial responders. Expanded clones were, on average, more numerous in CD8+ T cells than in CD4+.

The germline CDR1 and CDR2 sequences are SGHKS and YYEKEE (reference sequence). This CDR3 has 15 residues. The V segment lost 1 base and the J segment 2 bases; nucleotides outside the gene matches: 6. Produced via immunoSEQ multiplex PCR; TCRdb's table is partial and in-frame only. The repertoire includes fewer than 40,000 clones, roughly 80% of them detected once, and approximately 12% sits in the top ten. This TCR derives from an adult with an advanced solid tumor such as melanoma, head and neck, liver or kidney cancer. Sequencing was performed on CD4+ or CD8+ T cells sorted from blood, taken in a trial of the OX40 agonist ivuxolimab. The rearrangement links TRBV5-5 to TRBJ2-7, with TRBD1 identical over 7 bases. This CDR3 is CASSLPRTGAYEQYF. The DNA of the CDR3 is TGTGCCAGCAGCTTGCCACGGACAGGAGCCTACGAGCAGTACTTC.